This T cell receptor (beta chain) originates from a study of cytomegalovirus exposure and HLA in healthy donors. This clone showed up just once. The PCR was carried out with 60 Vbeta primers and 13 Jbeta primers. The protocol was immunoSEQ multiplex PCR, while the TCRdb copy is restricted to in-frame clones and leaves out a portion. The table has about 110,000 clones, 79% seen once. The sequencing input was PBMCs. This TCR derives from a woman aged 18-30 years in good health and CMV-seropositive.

The CDR3 reads CASSLNREGSWEQYF. The CDR3 bases are TGTGCCAGCAGTTTAAACCGGGAGGGATCGTGGGAGCAGTACTTC. This rearrangement joins TRBV28 to TRBJ2-7; 8 bases fit TRBD2. Germline CDR1 is MDHEN and CDR2 is SYDVKM. The CDR3 consists of 15 residues. V shed 2 bases and J 7 bases; nucleotides not matched to a gene: 10.